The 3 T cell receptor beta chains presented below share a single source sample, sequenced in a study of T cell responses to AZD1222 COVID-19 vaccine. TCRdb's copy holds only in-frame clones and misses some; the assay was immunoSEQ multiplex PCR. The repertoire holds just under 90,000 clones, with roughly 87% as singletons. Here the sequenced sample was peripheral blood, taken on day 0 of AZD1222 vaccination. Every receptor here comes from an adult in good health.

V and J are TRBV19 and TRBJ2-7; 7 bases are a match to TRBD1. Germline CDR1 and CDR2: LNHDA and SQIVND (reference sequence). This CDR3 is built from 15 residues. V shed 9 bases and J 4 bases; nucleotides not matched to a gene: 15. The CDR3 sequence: CASSPLRDRSYEQYF. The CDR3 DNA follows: TGTGCCAGCTCACCCCTCCGGGACAGATCGTACGAGCAGTACTTC.

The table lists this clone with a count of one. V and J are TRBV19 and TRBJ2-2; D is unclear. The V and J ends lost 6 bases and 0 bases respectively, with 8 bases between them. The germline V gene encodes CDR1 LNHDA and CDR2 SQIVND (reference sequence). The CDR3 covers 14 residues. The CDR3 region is CASRTSPNTGELFF. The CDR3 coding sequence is TGTGCCAGTAGGACAAGCCCGAACACCGGGGAGCTGTTTTTT.

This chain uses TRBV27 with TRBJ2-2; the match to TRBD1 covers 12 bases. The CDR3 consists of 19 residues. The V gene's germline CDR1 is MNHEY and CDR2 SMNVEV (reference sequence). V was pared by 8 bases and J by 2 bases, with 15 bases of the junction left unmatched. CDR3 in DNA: TGTGCCAGCCTGGGGACTCCGGGACAGGGGGCTGGAAACACCGGGGAGCTGTTTTTT. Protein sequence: CASLGTPGQGAGNTGELFF.